The sample holds many counts of the clone carrying this TCR beta chain. Regarding time point: after trial treatment. The treatment denotes: LDRT plus nivolumab, ipilimumab, low-dose cyclophosphamide and aspirin (RACIN trial). First-strand cDNA relied on TRAV- and TRBV-specific primers spanning alpha and beta chains. Amplification, which lasted 15 to 20 PCR cycles, used a constant-region primer and V-primer adapter to amplify TCRs. In TCRdb, the reads were re-called with MiXCR into one record per CDR3 protein. The sample yields 65,000 to 85,000 distinct CDR3 sequences, about a sixth seen once. The data derive from a study of low-dose radiotherapy and immunotherapy resistance in tumors. With V trimmed by 5 bases and J by 1 base, 6 bases remained unmatched. The CDR3 contains 15 residues. Germline CDR1 DFQATT, CDR2 SNEGSKA (reference sequence).

The chain carries TRBV20-1 and TRBJ2-2; 8 nucleotides match TRBD1. This clonotype was obtained from a male donor with prostate cancer. The starting material was PBMCs, obtained after low-dose radiotherapy plus immunotherapy. The CDR3 loop reads CSAYTGGRNTGELFF. The CDR3 DNA is TGCAGTGCTTATACAGGGGGACGGAACACCGGGGAGCTGTTTTTT.